Reported below is one T cell receptor beta chain. The table came from immunoSEQ multiplex PCR; TCRdb's copy has only in-frame clones and leaves some out. Of just over 80,000 clones detected, about 95% appear once; the ten largest clones hold 0.85% to 1.3%. These data belong to a study of T cell changes during pregnancy in multiple sclerosis. V lost 1 base to trimming and J lost 9 bases; unmatched junction nucleotides: 6. This CDR3 is 15 amino acids long. Germline V gives CDR1 SGHVS, CDR2 FQNEAQ. The clonotype originates from a female donor with multiple sclerosis, enrolled in a pregnancy study. This chain links TRBV7-8 with TRBJ2-1, with 10 bases fitting TRBD2. The material was peripheral blood, obtained in the second trimester of pregnancy. CDR3 loop: CASSLVVAGGGEQFF. Written as DNA, the CDR3 is TGTGCCAGCAGCTTAGTTGTAGCGGGAGGAGGTGAGCAGTTCTTC.